What follows are 9 T cell receptor beta chains derived from one specimen sequenced in a study of cytomegalovirus exposure and HLA in healthy donors. Amplification used 60 Vbeta primers and 13 Jbeta primers. Measured with immunoSEQ multiplex PCR; TCRdb has only the in-frame clones, and not every one. The sample totals 80,000 to 100,000 clones. Sequenced input: PBMCs. The receptors shown here come from a woman in her 30s in good health and CMV-seronegative.

The J gene is TRBJ1-2, the V gene TRBV29-1; D is ambiguous. The germline CDR1 and CDR2 sequences are SQVTM and ANQGSEA. CDR3 length: 10 residues. V was trimmed by 2 bases and J by 6 bases, leaving 4 bases between them. The CDR3 here is CSVEQNGYTF. In DNA, the CDR3 is TGCAGCGTTGAACAAAATGGCTACACCTTC.

The chain is built from TRBV5-6 and TRBJ1-1, with TRBD1 identical over 11 bases. The germline V gene has CDR1 SGHDT and CDR2 YYEEEE. The ends lost 3 bases at V and 7 bases at J; junction bases unmatched: 8. The CDR3 loop spans 15 amino acids. In nucleotides, the CDR3 is TGTGCCAGCAGCTACTCCCCGGGACAGGGGGTTGAAGCTTTCTTT. This encodes CASSYSPGQGVEAFF. Based on the CDR3 plus reference TRBV5-6 and TRBJ1-1, the full variable domain is DAGVTQSPTHLIKTRGQQVTLRCSPKSGHDTVSWYQQALGQGPQFIFQYYEEEERQRGNFPDRFSGHQFPNYSSELNVNALLLGDSALYLCASSYSPGQGVEAFFGQGTRLTVV.

The rearrangement joins TRBV6-1 to TRBJ1-2; TRBD1 matches at 7 bases. This CDR3 comprises 15 residues. From germline, CDR1 is MNHNS and CDR2 SASEGT. The junction had 10 bases not matched to a gene; V was cut back by 7 bases and J by 2 bases. This CDR3 reads CASTRTGSANYGYTF. Written as DNA, the CDR3 is TGTGCCAGCACCAGGACAGGATCTGCCAACTATGGCTACACCTTC.

The chain recombines TRBV9 with TRBJ2-1; D gene uncertain. V lost 5 bases and J lost 8, with 11 bases in between. The CDR3 is made up of 12 amino acids. Germline values: CDR1 SGDLS, CDR2 YYNGEE. The CDR3 spells CASSPGSHEQFF. CDR3 in DNA: TGTGCCAGCAGTCCAGGCTCCCATGAGCAGTTCTTC.

The chain carries TRBV28 and TRBJ1-1; maybe TRBD1 (5 bases). The germline CDR1 and CDR2 sequences are MDHEN and SYDVKM. This CDR3 is built from 14 residues. V was pared by 7 bases and J by 1 base, with 13 bases between. The CDR3 DNA reads as TGTGCCAGCAATACCCGGGGGGGGAACACTGAAGCTTTCTTT. It encodes CASNTRGGNTEAFF. The complete variable domain, with remaining parts taken from reference TRBV28 and TRBJ1-1, reads DVKVTQSSRYLVKRTGEKVFLECVQDMDHENMFWYRQDPGLGLRLIYFSYDVKMKEKGDIPEGYSVSREKKERFSLILESASTNQTSMYLCASNTRGGNTEAFFGQGTRLTVV.

The CDR3 reads CAWGTGRDYGYTF. The DNA for the CDR3 is TGTGCCTGGGGGACAGGCCGCGACTATGGCTACACCTTC. This chain uses TRBV30 with TRBJ1-2; 8 positions match TRBD1. The germline CDR1 and CDR2 sequences are GTSNPN and SVGIG (reference sequence). This CDR3 spans 13 amino acids. J lost 3 bases, V lost 5 bases, and 5 bases had no gene match.

The chain joins TRBV7-2 to TRBJ2-7; D is uncertain. The CDR3 length is 14 residues. The V gene's germline CDR1 is SGHTA and CDR2 FQGNSA. V lost 1 base, J lost 2 bases, and 9 bases lay in between. CDR3 loop: CASSLVERPYEQYF. CDR3 nucleotides: TGTGCCAGCAGCTTAGTTGAGAGGCCCTACGAGCAGTACTTC.

The chain uses TRBV5-1 and TRBJ2-3; perhaps TRBD2 as D (5 bases). Trimming took 0 bases from V and 0 from J, leaving 8 bases between them. In germline, CDR1 is SGHRS, CDR2 YFSETQ. The CDR3 covers 15 residues. CDR3 DNA: TGCGCCAGCAGCTTGGAAAAGCGGAGCACAGATACGCAGTATTTT. Amino acid sequence: CASSLEKRSTDTQYF.

V usage is TRBV25-1 and J usage is TRBJ1-5, with D possibly TRBD1 on 5 matching bases. V shed 4 bases and J shed 11 bases, with 18 bases lying between them. Germline loops: CDR1 MGHDK, CDR2 SYGVNS. The length of the CDR3 is 14 residues. CDR3 DNA sequence: TGTGCCAGCAGTGCCTCAAGGGGATCGGATACCCAGCATTTT. Translated: CASSASRGSDTQHF.